This TCR beta chain was observed in a study of CD8 T cells in Susac syndrome. RNA in amounts of roughly 0.5 to 1 ug was reverse transcribed with random hexamers. TCRdb fed the immunoSEQ multiplex PCR reads into MiXCR, producing one record per CDR3 protein. Of some 150,000 distinct CDR3 sequences detected, around 96% appear once; the ten largest clones hold about 0.17%. This clonotype occurred once. Germline V gives CDR1 MGHRA, CDR2 YSYEKL. The CDR3 spans 14 residues. V shed 0 bases and J shed 8 bases, with 13 bases lying between them. The chain recombines TRBV4-1 with TRBJ1-2; weak D call: TRBD1 (5 bases). Source material: CD4+ T cells from PBMCs. This receptor was taken from a human donor with Susac syndrome. The CDR3 DNA sequence: TGCGCCAGCAGCCAAGATAGGACACGGGACGGCTACACCTTC. Amino acid sequence: CASSQDRTRDGYTF.